The text below deals with one T cell receptor (beta chain). Its antigen is still unknown. Germline CDR1 reads SGHTA; CDR2 reads FQGNSA. Trimming removed 1 base at V and 5 bases at J, with 17 bases between. The CDR3 has 16 residues. Each replicate PCR on the sorted subsets used 150 to 200 ng DNA (around 30,000 T cell genomes). Per the original methods: Junction-only immunoSEQ data arrived without quality scores, meaning filtering differed. Profiling relied on immunoSEQ multiplex PCR, and the TCRdb table lists in-frame clones only, not all of them. D and trimming were read from the DNA, whereas the V and J calls and clone size are those reported in that table. The profile shows about 2,100,000 clones, more than 85% of them singletons. This record comes from a study of shared clonotypes between healthy human individuals. Study overall: For every donor, three CD4 naive, three CD4 memory, two CD8 naive and one CD8 memory plates were used.

General study findings and limits: Larger estimated richness was generally recorded for naive subsets relative to memory subsets.

Selected positively for CCR7 and CD45RO-negative, naive CD8 cells excluded terminally differentiated effector memory CD45RA+ cells. The origin of this receptor is a man in his late teens or twenties in good health. Some clones in this sample may be carry-over from other donors' samples. V usage is TRBV7-2 and J usage is TRBJ1-1, with D perhaps TRBD1 (6 bases). Input material: naive CD8+ T cells from PBMCs. CDR3 residues: CASSLVPRGRGTEAFF. For the CDR3, the DNA is TGTGCCAGCAGCTTAGTCCCGCGCGGGAGGGGGACTGAAGCTTTCTTT. The whole variable domain, filled in from reference TRBV7-2 and TRBJ1-1, reads GAGVSQSPSNKVTEKGKDVELRCDPISGHTALYWYRQSLGQGLEFLIYFQGNSAPDKSGLPSDRFSAERTGGSVSTLTIQRTQQEDSAVYLCASSLVPRGRGTEAFFGQGTRLTVV.